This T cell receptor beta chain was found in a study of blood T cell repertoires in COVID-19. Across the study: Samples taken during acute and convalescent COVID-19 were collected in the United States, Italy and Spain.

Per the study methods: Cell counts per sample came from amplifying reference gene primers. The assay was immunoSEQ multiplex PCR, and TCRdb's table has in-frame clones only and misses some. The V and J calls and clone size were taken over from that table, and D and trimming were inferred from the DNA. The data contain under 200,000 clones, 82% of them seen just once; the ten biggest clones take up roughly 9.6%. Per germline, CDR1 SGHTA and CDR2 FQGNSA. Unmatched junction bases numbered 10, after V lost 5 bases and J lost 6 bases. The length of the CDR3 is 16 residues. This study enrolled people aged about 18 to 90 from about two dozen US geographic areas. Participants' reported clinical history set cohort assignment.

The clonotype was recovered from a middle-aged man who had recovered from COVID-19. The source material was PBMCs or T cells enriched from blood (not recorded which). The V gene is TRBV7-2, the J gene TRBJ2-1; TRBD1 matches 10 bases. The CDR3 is CASSPQGTGVGNEQFF. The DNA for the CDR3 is TGTGCCAGCAGCCCCCAGGGGACAGGGGTCGGCAATGAGCAGTTCTTC.